These 19 T cell receptor beta chains were all obtained from the same sample, sequenced in a study of technical replicates of blood from a handful of donors. The data were produced by immunoSEQ multiplex PCR, yet TCRdb's version contains in-frame clones alone and is incomplete. The data show about 62,000 clones, roughly 86% seen once. The sequencing input was PBMCs. These receptors were obtained from a human donor in good health. Some clones in this sample may be carry-over from other donors' samples.

The DNA of the CDR3 is TGTGCCAGCAGCCTTCCGGGGTCTGGGGCCAACGTCCTGACTTTC. It translates to CASSLPGSGANVLTF. This sequence joins TRBV7-8 and TRBJ2-6; D perhaps matches TRBD2 (5 bases). V was shortened by 5 bases and J by 1 base, with 9 bases between the two germline ends. The CDR3 contains 15 residues. Germline assignment: CDR1 SGHVS and CDR2 FQNEAQ.

This rearrangement joins TRBV25-1 to TRBJ1-6; 10 positions match TRBD1. This CDR3 is 16 amino acids long. With V trimmed by 6 bases and J by 7 bases, 9 bases remained unmatched. The germline CDR1 and CDR2 sequences are MGHDK and SYGVNS. The CDR3 bases are TGTGCCAGCAGCGACCGGGGGGGACAGGGGAATTCACCCCTCCACTTT. This sequence encodes CASSDRGGQGNSPLHF.

This rearrangement joins TRBV7-2 to TRBJ2-7; the match to TRBD1 covers 8 bases. Germline loops: CDR1 SGHTA, CDR2 FQGNSA. The CDR3 is 14 residues long. The V gene end was trimmed by 6 bases and the J gene end by 4 bases; junction bases not matched to a gene: 8. In DNA form, the CDR3 reads TGTGCCAGCAGACGCAGGGGGCTAGGGTACGAGCAGTACTTC. Amino acid sequence: CASRRRGLGYEQYF.

This rearrangement joins TRBV28 to TRBJ1-5; 8 nucleotides line up with TRBD1. The J segment lost 6 bases and the V segment lost 6 bases, leaving 10 bases of the junction unmatched. Germline values: CDR1 MDHEN, CDR2 SYDVKM. The CDR3 totals 15 residues. This chain's CDR3 is CASSRKTGGSQPQHF. The CDR3 coding sequence is TGTGCCAGCAGCAGGAAAACAGGGGGGAGTCAGCCCCAGCATTTT.

The chain is built from TRBV9 and TRBJ2-2, with 7 positions matching TRBD1. Per the germline V gene, CDR1 is SGDLS and CDR2 is YYNGEE. V dropped 0 bases and J dropped 7; count of bases not matched to a gene: 6. There are 15 residues in the CDR3. The CDR3 sequence: CASSVERGPGGELFF. CDR3 bases: TGTGCCAGCAGCGTAGAAAGGGGGCCTGGCGGGGAGCTGTTTTTT.

CDR3 nucleotide sequence: TGTGCCAGCAGCCGGCCGACTAGCGGGGGCTACGAGCAGTACTTC. Protein product: CASSRPTSGGYEQYF. The chain recombines TRBV7-2 with TRBJ2-7; 12 bases map to TRBD2. The V segment lost 5 bases and the J segment 3 bases; nucleotides outside the gene matches: 5. Germline CDR1 reads SGHTA; CDR2 reads FQGNSA. This CDR3 is 15 amino acids long.

This chain links TRBV28 with TRBJ2-5; 7 nucleotides align to TRBD2. This CDR3 spans 12 amino acids. CDR1 and CDR2 from the germline V gene are MDHEN and SYDVKM. Trimming took 5 bases from V and 4 from J; bases not matched to a gene: 1. CDR3 bases: TGTGCCAGCAGTCCGGGGGGAGAGACCCAGTACTTC. It is translated as CASSPGGETQYF. Using reference TRBV28 and TRBJ2-5 for the parts outside the CDR3, the full variable domain is DVKVTQSSRYLVKRTGEKVFLECVQDMDHENMFWYRQDPGLGLRLIYFSYDVKMKEKGDIPEGYSVSREKKERFSLILESASTNQTSMYLCASSPGGETQYFGPGTRLLVL.

The chain combines TRBV6-1 with TRBJ2-7, with 9 bases lining up with TRBD1. The CDR3 totals 15 residues. Unmatched junction bases numbered 8, after V lost 8 bases and J lost 0 bases. CDR1 and CDR2 from the germline V gene are MNHNS and SASEGT. The CDR3 DNA follows: TGTGCCAGCGACGGGACAGGGACAAGCTCCTACGAGCAGTACTTC. Translated: CASDGTGTSSYEQYF.

V and J are TRBV10-3 and TRBJ2-1; 11 bases agree with TRBD2. Germline V CDR1 and CDR2: ENHRY, SYGVKD. After removal of 0 bases from V and 4 bases from J, the junction contained 2 bases not matched to a gene. This CDR3 comprises 16 residues. CDR3 residues: CAISESTSGIYNEQFF. The CDR3 region has the DNA TGTGCCATCAGTGAGTCGACTAGCGGGATTTACAATGAGCAGTTCTTC.

J is TRBJ1-1 and V is TRBV30; D may be TRBD1 (5 bases). Deletions cut 5 bases from V and 6 bases from J, with 10 bases between. Germline values: CDR1 GTSNPN, CDR2 SVGIG (reference sequence). The length of the CDR3 is 11 residues. In DNA form, the CDR3 reads TGTGCCTGGGCCAGGGTCTCTGAAGCTTTCTTT. Encoded protein: CAWARVSEAFF.

The chain joins TRBV7-9 to TRBJ2-5, with a weak D call TRBD2 (7 bases). V was trimmed by 1 base and J by 5 bases, leaving 14 bases between them. Germline V gene data show CDR1 as SEHNR and CDR2 as FQNEAQ (reference sequence). This CDR3 has 15 amino acids. In DNA form, the CDR3 reads TGTGCCAGCAGCTTAGTTCCGCGGGGGCACGAGACCCAGTACTTC. The encoded protein is CASSLVPRGHETQYF.

The rearrangement links TRBV2 to TRBJ2-7; D is uncertain. Germline-derived CDR1 and CDR2 are SNHLY and FYNNEI. V gave up 4 bases and J gave up 0 bases, with 10 bases separating them. The CDR3 is 14 amino acids. The CDR3 sequence is CASSVSLLSYEQYF. The CDR3 DNA is TGTGCCAGCAGTGTTAGTCTCCTCTCCTACGAGCAGTACTTC.

This clone was observed a handful of times. This chain connects TRBV11-2 to TRBJ2-7; 9 bases agree with TRBD2. Germline V gene sequence: CDR1 SGHAT, CDR2 FQNNGV. There are 16 residues in the CDR3. J lost 0 bases, V lost 5 bases, and 8 bases had no gene match. The CDR3 loop is CASSHVAGAHSYEQYF. The CDR3 nucleotides read TGTGCCAGCAGCCACGTAGCGGGGGCCCACTCCTACGAGCAGTACTTC.

V and J are TRBV19 and TRBJ2-5, with D tentatively TRBD1 (8 bases). Germline values: CDR1 LNHDA, CDR2 SQIVND (reference sequence). This CDR3 region has 17 residues. V dropped 1 base and J dropped 5 bases, with 20 bases sitting between them. The CDR3 here is CASSIVGWDRRGETQYF. The DNA of the CDR3 is TGTGCCAGTAGTATAGTAGGATGGGACAGGCGGGGGGAGACCCAGTACTTC.

The CDR3 coding sequence is TGTGCCACCGCTAATCAGGGTAGAAGCAATCAGCCCCAGCATTTT. This gives the protein CATANQGRSNQPQHF. The chain is built from TRBV19 and TRBJ1-5; D might be TRBD1 (5 bases). Germline V lookup: CDR1 LNHDA, CDR2 SQIVND (reference sequence). V lost 10 bases, J lost 1 base, and 17 bases lay in between. The CDR3 is 15 residues long.

V is TRBV7-2 and J is TRBJ1-2; 8 bases agree with TRBD1. After removal of 5 bases from V and 8 bases from J, the junction contained 13 bases not matched to a gene. Germline-derived CDR1 and CDR2 are SGHTA and FQGNSA. This CDR3 is 15 amino acids long. CDR3 in amino acids: CASSPGQGGLPGYTF. The CDR3 DNA follows: TGTGCCAGCAGCCCCGGACAGGGAGGGCTTCCAGGCTACACCTTC.

The sample holds a few counts of this clone. The chain is built from TRBV6-5 and TRBJ2-4, with D possibly matching TRBD1 (6 bases). CDR3 length: 13 amino acids. CDR1 and CDR2 (germline): MNHEY, SVGAGI. V was trimmed by 6 bases and J by 9 bases, leaving 15 bases between them. The DNA of the CDR3 is TGTGCCAGCAGCCAAAGACGAGGGGGCATTCAGTACTTC. It is translated as CASSQRRGGIQYF.

The V call is TRBV5-1, the J call TRBJ2-7; TRBD2 matches 9 bases. J lost 6 bases, V lost 0 bases, and 7 bases had no gene match. This CDR3 has 15 amino acids. Germline V CDR1 and CDR2: SGHRS, YFSETQ. CDR3 nucleotides: TGCGCCAGCAGCTTGGCCTTGGGACTAGCTGGCGAGCAGTACTTC. Amino acids: CASSLALGLAGEQYF. The full variable domain, its missing parts supplied by reference TRBV5-1 and TRBJ2-7, is KAGVTQTPRYLIKTRGQQVTLSCSPISGHRSVSWYQQTPGQGLQFLFEYFSETQRNKGNFPGRFSGRQFSNSRSEMNVSTLELGDSALYLCASSLALGLAGEQYFGPGTRLTVT.

The gene calls are TRBV11-2 and TRBJ2-2, with D maybe TRBD1 (5 bases). Trimming removed 5 bases from V and 5 bases from J, with 18 bases in between. The CDR3 runs to 16 residues. Germline CDR1 and CDR2: SGHAT and FQNNGV. DNA of the CDR3: TGTGCCAGCAGCATCAGAAGGGGATTTGGAACCGGGGAGCTGTTTTTT. Translation: CASSIRRGFGTGELFF.